The 26 T cell receptor beta chains below all came from one sample that was sequenced in a study of blood T cells in healthy people across ages. Then a second PCR, running about 6 to 12 cycles, was carried out with a sample-barcoded 5' primer and a J-beta primer mix. In TCRdb, the 5' RACE reads were re-called with MiXCR into one record per CDR3 protein. This sample yields fewer than 2 million distinct CDR3 sequences, of which around 42% are seen a single time; 23% belongs to the top ten. The sequencing input was blood. These receptors were obtained from a human donor in good health.

This clonotype was counted only a few times. This chain uses TRBV7-8 with TRBJ2-1; 8 bases are shared with TRBD1. CDR1 and CDR2 (germline): SGHVS, FQNEAQ. With 4 bases clipped from V and 4 bases from J, the junction kept 6 bases outside the gene matches. The CDR3 runs 15 residues. CDR3 residues: CASSWAGQGYNEQFF. CDR3 in DNA: TGTGCCAGCAGCTGGGCAGGACAGGGATACAATGAGCAGTTCTTC.

The V gene is TRBV7-2, the J gene TRBJ2-3; 10 bases align to TRBD2. Germline V gives CDR1 SGHTA, CDR2 FQGNSA. This CDR3 has 18 residues. The J segment lost 1 base and the V segment lost 3 bases, leaving 10 bases of the junction unmatched. Here the CDR3 DNA reads TGTGCCAGCAGCTTTAAGAGCGGGGGGGGATTTGGCACAGATACGCAGTATTTT. Amino acid sequence: CASSFKSGGGFGTDTQYF.

This clonotype occurred a few times. This chain joins TRBV20-1 and TRBJ2-3; the match to TRBD2 covers 7 bases. Germline values: CDR1 DFQATT, CDR2 SNEGSKA (reference sequence). V gave up 6 bases and J gave up 8 bases; unmatched junction bases: 11. The CDR3 covers 13 residues. Here the CDR3 DNA reads TGCAGTGCCGGGGGAAGGGGAGGGGCTACGCAGTATTTT. This codes for CSAGGRGGATQYF.

The V gene is TRBV5-1, the J gene TRBJ1-1; D is unresolved. Germline CDR1 SGHRS, CDR2 YFSETQ. The CDR3 runs to 17 residues. The V and J ends lost 3 bases and 1 base respectively, with 19 bases between them. In DNA form, the CDR3 reads TGCGCCAGCAGCTCCAGGACCGGGTTTCAAGGGAACACTGAAGCTTTCTTT. It yields the protein CASSSRTGFQGNTEAFF.

There are a few counts of this clonotype. The chain joins TRBV5-1 to TRBJ1-2; the D is unclear. The CDR3 contains 15 residues. Trimming took off 1 base at V and 1 base at J, with 11 bases between the two ends. Germline V gene lookup returns CDR1 SGHRS and CDR2 YFSETQ. Written as DNA, the CDR3 is TGCGCCAGCAGCTTGCGCCGCTCCTATAACTATGGCTACACCTTC. The encoded protein is CASSLRRSYNYGYTF. The variable domain in full, with the rest retrieved from reference TRBV5-1 and TRBJ1-2, is KAGVTQTPRYLIKTRGQQVTLSCSPISGHRSVSWYQQTPGQGLQFLFEYFSETQRNKGNFPGRFSGRQFSNSRSEMNVSTLELGDSALYLCASSLRRSYNYGYTFGSGTRLTVV.

This clonotype was counted ten times or more. The chain joins TRBV6-2 or TRBV6-3 to TRBJ2-1; tentative D call: TRBD2 (6 bases). Germline V lookup: CDR1 MNHEY, CDR2 SVGEGT. The V end was cut by 8 bases, the J end by 8 bases, with 16 bases between. The CDR3 is made up of 13 amino acids. The CDR3 reads CASRRRGVDEQFF. The CDR3 nucleotides read TGTGCCAGCCGGCGGAGGGGTGTAGATGAGCAGTTCTTC.

The rearrangement links TRBV20-1 to TRBJ1-2; D might be TRBD1 (6 bases). The V gene lost 5 bases and the J gene lost 5 bases, with 18 bases spanning the gap. The CDR3 has 14 amino acids. Germline V lookup: CDR1 DFQATT, CDR2 SNEGSKA (reference sequence). In DNA, the CDR3 is TGCAGTGCTCAGATATCCACAGGGACGTATGGCTACACCTTC. Translating it yields CSAQISTGTYGYTF.

CDR3 region: CASSSGPPFMNTEAFF. The CDR3 region has the DNA TGTGCCAGCAGCTCGGGACCGCCTTTCATGAACACTGAAGCTTTCTTT. The V call is TRBV7-6, the J call TRBJ1-1; weak D call: TRBD1 (5 bases). This CDR3 region has 16 residues. The V gene lost 4 bases and the J gene lost 0 bases, with 15 bases spanning the gap. The V gene's germline CDR1 is SGHVS and CDR2 FNYEAQ.

V and J are TRBV7-9 and TRBJ2-3, with TRBD2 identical over 9 bases. The CDR3 is 18 residues long. The germline V gene has CDR1 SEHNR and CDR2 FQNEAQ (reference sequence). Unmatched junction bases numbered 19, after V lost 5 bases and J lost 7 bases. This chain's CDR3 is CASSLGIQAGGYLNTQYF. The CDR3 region has the DNA TGTGCCAGCAGCCTCGGGATCCAGGCGGGGGGGTACTTGAATACGCAGTATTTT.

The chain combines TRBV6-6 with TRBJ1-5, with D maybe TRBD1 (5 bases). This CDR3 is built from 11 residues. Germline V CDR1 and CDR2: MNHNY, SVGAGI (reference sequence). Trimming shortened V by 10 bases and J by 3 bases, and 7 bases separated the two germline ends. CDR3 DNA: TGTGCCACAGGGTTCAATCAGCCCCAGCATTTT. Translating gives CATGFNQPQHF.

The chain combines TRBV27 with TRBJ2-3; no clear D gene. Germline V lookup: CDR1 MNHEY, CDR2 SMNVEV (reference sequence). The ends were cut back, 1 base at V and 2 bases at J, with 10 bases in the middle. CDR3 length equals 15 residues. CDR3 in DNA: TGTGCCAGCAGTTTATACATAGCAGCCACAGATACGCAGTATTTT. Translated: CASSLYIAATDTQYF.

V is TRBV9 and J is TRBJ2-3, with 9 bases lining up with TRBD2. The CDR3 is made up of 16 amino acids. J gave up 1 base and V 4 bases, and 7 bases lay outside the gene matches. CDR1 and CDR2 from the germline V gene are SGDLS and YYNGEE. The CDR3 sequence is CASSPQASGGTDTQYF. As DNA, the CDR3 is TGTGCCAGCAGCCCCCAGGCTAGCGGGGGCACAGATACGCAGTATTTT.

Written as DNA, the CDR3 is TGTGCCAGCAGCTTAGGACCTAGGCAGGCAGTCGATCAGCCCCAGCATTTT. This gives the protein CASSLGPRQAVDQPQHF. This rearrangement joins TRBV7-9 to TRBJ1-5, with D unresolved. CDR3 length: 17 residues. Germline-derived CDR1 and CDR2 are SEHNR and FQNEAQ (reference sequence). V shed 1 base and J shed 5 bases, with 18 bases lying between them.

This clonotype was counted between two and nine times. This rearrangement joins TRBV7-9 to TRBJ1-1; D remains unclear. Germline V lookup: CDR1 SEHNR, CDR2 FQNEAQ (reference sequence). The length of the CDR3 is 13 residues. V shed 4 bases and J shed 7 bases, with 13 bases lying between them. The chain's CDR3 is CASSSTTPNEAFF. The CDR3 coding sequence is TGTGCCAGCAGCTCCACGACCCCCAATGAAGCTTTCTTT.

The gene calls are TRBV5-1 and TRBJ1-6, with 7 bases lining up with TRBD1. Germline trimming cut 3 bases from V and 5 bases from J; bases unmatched to any gene: 5. Per the germline V gene, CDR1 is SGHRS and CDR2 is YFSETQ. The CDR3 has 15 amino acids. CDR3: CASSSGQADNSPLHF. The CDR3 DNA sequence: TGCGCCAGCAGCTCTGGACAGGCCGATAATTCACCCCTCCACTTT.

This clonotype turned up a few times. The chain recombines TRBV15 with TRBJ1-2; no firm D call. Per the germline V gene, CDR1 is LNHNV and CDR2 is YYDKDF (reference sequence). V lost 8 bases, J lost 2 bases, and 21 bases lay in between. The CDR3 has 16 residues. The CDR3 nucleotides read TGTGCCACCTCGGTCATGACGGAAAATCTAAACTATGGCTACACCTTC. This sequence encodes CATSVMTENLNYGYTF.

This clonotype has more than one count but fewer than ten. A read error may explain this, as a much larger clone is one base away. V is TRBV3-1 and J is TRBJ2-1, with TRBD2 matching over 10 bases. V lost 1 base to trimming and J lost 10 bases; unmatched junction nucleotides: 7. Germline V gene lookup returns CDR1 LGHDT and CDR2 YNNKEL (reference sequence). The CDR3 runs to 15 residues. The CDR3, as DNA: TGTGCCAGCAGCCAAGGAGCGGGGGGGCAGCACGAGCAGTTCTTC. This encodes CASSQGAGGQHEQFF.

The chain uses TRBV4-1 and TRBJ2-1, with 8 bases aligning to TRBD2. The V gene end was trimmed by 0 bases and the J gene end by 9 bases; junction bases not matched to a gene: 16. The CDR3 is 18 amino acids. The germline gives CDR1 MGHRA, CDR2 YSYEKL. CDR3 amino acids: CASSQEPSSVAGPGEQFF. The CDR3 region has the DNA TGCGCCAGCAGCCAAGAACCATCCTCGGTAGCGGGGCCTGGTGAGCAGTTCTTC.

The chain carries TRBV29-1 and TRBJ1-1; TRBD1 matches 11 bases. The CDR3 runs 13 residues. In germline, CDR1 is SQVTM, CDR2 ANQGSEA. The J segment lost 5 bases and the V segment lost 7 bases, leaving 6 bases of the junction unmatched. The CDR3 DNA follows: TGCAGCGCAGGACAGGGGGCGGGAACTGAAGCTTTCTTT. It specifies CSAGQGAGTEAFF.

Comments on this clonotype: A junction boundary mismatches the germline segment, possibly from a read error. The chain carries TRBV7-7 and TRBJ1-5; 9 positions match TRBD1. This CDR3 comprises 15 residues. Looked up from germline, CDR1 is SSHAT and CDR2 is FNYEAQ (reference sequence). This CDR3 is CASSSGQGRCQPQHF. DNA for the CDR3: TGTGCTAGCAGCTCTGGACAGGGGAGATGTCAGCCCCAGCATTTT.

This clonotype was counted a few times. The V call is TRBV6-6, the J call TRBJ1-2; the D gene is possibly TRBD1 (5 bases). The germline V and J ends were trimmed by 2 bases and 9 bases, with 10 bases remaining between them. Germline CDR1 MNHNY, CDR2 SVGAGI (reference sequence). The CDR3 covers 12 residues. The CDR3 coding sequence is TGTGCCAGCAGTTACGACAGAAGGAGCTACACCTTC. This encodes CASSYDRRSYTF.

Points on this clonotype: A read error may produce the germline difference seen at one junction end. The chain employs TRBV4-3 and TRBJ1-2; D not resolved. The CDR3 extends over 14 amino acids. CDR1 LGHNA and CDR2 YSLEER come from the germline V gene. CDR3 sequence reads: CASGQKGGFYGYTF. The DNA for the CDR3 is TGCGCCAGCGGCCAAAAAGGAGGTTTCTATGGCTACACCTTC.

The chain employs TRBV28 and TRBJ1-2, with 8 nucleotides matching TRBD1. J was trimmed by 6 bases and V by 8 bases; bases with no gene match: 11. CDR3 length equals 14 residues. Germline V CDR1 and CDR2: MDHEN, SYDVKM. CDR3 loop: CASQIGQGTDGYTF. CDR3 coding DNA: TGTGCCAGCCAAATAGGACAGGGAACGGATGGCTACACCTTC.

The rearrangement joins TRBV15 to TRBJ1-1; the D is unclear. V was clipped by 4 bases and J by 4 bases, with 13 bases between them. CDR1 and CDR2 from the germline V gene are LNHNV and YYDKDF (reference sequence). The CDR3 consists of 14 residues. In nucleotides, the CDR3 is TGTGCCACCAGCAAAGAAGGGCGGAGCACTGAAGCTTTCTTT. It specifies CATSKEGRSTEAFF.

This clonotype has just a few counts. The chain is built from TRBV27 and TRBJ2-7; unclear D gene. Germline values: CDR1 MNHEY, CDR2 SMNVEV (reference sequence). The length of the CDR3 is 14 residues. V was cut by 5 bases and J by 3 bases, with 14 bases left in between. DNA of the CDR3: TGTGCCAGCAGTAGCAGGTGGATAAGCTACGAGCAGTACTTC. The encoded protein is CASSSRWISYEQYF.

J is TRBJ1-4 and V is TRBV6-6, with 8 positions matching TRBD1. V dropped 3 bases and J dropped 10; count of bases not matched to a gene: 13. The CDR3 runs to 16 residues. Looked up from germline, CDR1 is MNHNY and CDR2 is SVGAGI (reference sequence). This CDR3 reads CASSYGAGGLIGKLFF. Here the CDR3 DNA reads TGTGCCAGCAGTTATGGAGCAGGGGGCCTAATTGGAAAACTGTTTTTT.